This record looks at one T cell receptor beta chain sequence and its context. Its antigen remains unknown. Specified time point: pretreatment peripheral blood. Method: immunoSEQ multiplex PCR; TCRdb's copy keeps in-frame clones and lacks some. This sample has about 50,000 clones, with about 68% found just once. These data originate in a study of PD-L1 blockade in urothelial cancer. Turning to the study itself: Male sex and bladder-origin urothelial cancer characterized about 90% of the 29 patients. Regarding the study as a whole: Below-median blood TCR clonality before treatment forecast better survival.

V trimming: 4 bases; J trimming: 4 bases; junction bases outside the gene matches: 5. The CDR3 is 15 residues long. The germline V gene encodes CDR1 KGHSH and CDR2 LQKENI. This material consisted of PBMCs, taken around atezolizumab (anti-PD-L1) treatment. The V and J genes are TRBV18 and TRBJ1-1, with TRBD1 matching over 11 bases. The clonotype originates from a man in his 70s with urothelial cancer. The CDR3 nucleotides are TGTGCCAGCTCACGAGGACAGGGGGCACTCACTGAAGCTTTCTTT. Translating it yields CASSRGQGALTEAFF.